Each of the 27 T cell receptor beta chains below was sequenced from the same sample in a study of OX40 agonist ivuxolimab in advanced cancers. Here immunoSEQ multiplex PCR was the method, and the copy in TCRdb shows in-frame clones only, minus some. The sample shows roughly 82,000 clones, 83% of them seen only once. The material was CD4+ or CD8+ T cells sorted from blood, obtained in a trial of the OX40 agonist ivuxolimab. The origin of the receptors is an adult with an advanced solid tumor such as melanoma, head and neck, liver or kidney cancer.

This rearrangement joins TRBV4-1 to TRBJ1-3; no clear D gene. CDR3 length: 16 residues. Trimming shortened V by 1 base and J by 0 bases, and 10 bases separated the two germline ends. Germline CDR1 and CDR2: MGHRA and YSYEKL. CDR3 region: CASSQVSLSSGNTIYF. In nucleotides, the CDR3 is TGCGCCAGCAGCCAAGTCTCACTGAGCTCTGGAAACACCATATATTTT.

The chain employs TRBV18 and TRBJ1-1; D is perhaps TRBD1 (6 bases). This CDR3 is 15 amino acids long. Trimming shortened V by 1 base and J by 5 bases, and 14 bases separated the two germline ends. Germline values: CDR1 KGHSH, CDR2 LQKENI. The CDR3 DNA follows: TGTGCCAGCTCACCACAGAGGGGGGATGGAACTGAAGCTTTCTTT. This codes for CASSPQRGDGTEAFF.

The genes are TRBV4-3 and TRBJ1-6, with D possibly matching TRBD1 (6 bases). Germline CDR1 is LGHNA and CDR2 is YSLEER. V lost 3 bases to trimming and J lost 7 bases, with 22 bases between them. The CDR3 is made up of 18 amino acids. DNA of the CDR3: TGCGCCAGCAGCCAGGACTACAGGGCTCGGAATTGGAATTCACCCCTCCACTTT. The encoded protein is CASSQDYRARNWNSPLHF.

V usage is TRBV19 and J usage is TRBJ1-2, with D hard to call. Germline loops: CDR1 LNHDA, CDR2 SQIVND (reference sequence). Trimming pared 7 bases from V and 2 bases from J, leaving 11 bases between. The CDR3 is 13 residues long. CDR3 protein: CASTHSQNYGYTF. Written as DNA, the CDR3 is TGTGCCAGTACCCATAGCCAAAACTATGGCTACACCTTC.

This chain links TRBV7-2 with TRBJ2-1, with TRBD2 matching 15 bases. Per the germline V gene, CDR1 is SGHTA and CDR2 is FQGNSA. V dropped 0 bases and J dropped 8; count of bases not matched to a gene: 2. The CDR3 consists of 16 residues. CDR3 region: CASSLAGTSGGYEQFF. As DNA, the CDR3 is TGTGCCAGCAGCTTAGCGGGGACTAGCGGGGGGTATGAGCAGTTCTTC. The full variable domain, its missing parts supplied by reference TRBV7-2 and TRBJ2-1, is GAGVSQSPSNKVTEKGKDVELRCDPISGHTALYWYRQSLGQGLEFLIYFQGNSAPDKSGLPSDRFSAERTGGSVSTLTIQRTQQEDSAVYLCASSLAGTSGGYEQFFGPGTRLTVL.

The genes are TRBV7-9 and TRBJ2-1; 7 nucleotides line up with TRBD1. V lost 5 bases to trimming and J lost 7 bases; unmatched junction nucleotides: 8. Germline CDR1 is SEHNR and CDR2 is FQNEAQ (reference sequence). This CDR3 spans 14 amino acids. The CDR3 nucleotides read TGTGCCAGCAGCCCCCCGCTGGGACAGAATGAGCAGTTCTTC. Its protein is CASSPPLGQNEQFF. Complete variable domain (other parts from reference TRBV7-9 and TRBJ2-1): DTGVSQNPRHKITKRGQNVTFRCDPISEHNRLYWYRQTLGQGPEFLTYFQNEAQLEKSRLLSDRFSAERPKGSFSTLEIQRTEQGDSAMYLCASSPPLGQNEQFFGPGTRLTVL.

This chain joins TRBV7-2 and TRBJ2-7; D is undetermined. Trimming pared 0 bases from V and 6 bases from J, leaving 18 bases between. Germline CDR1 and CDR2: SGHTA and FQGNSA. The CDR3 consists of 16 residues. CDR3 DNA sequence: TGTGCCAGCAGCTTAGCGCGAGAGACCCCTGCGACCGAGCAGTACTTC. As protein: CASSLARETPATEQYF.

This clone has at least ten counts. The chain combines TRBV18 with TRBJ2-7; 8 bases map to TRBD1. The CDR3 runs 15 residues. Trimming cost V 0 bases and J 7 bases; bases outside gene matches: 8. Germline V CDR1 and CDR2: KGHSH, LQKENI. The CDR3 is CASSPPTGATGEQYF. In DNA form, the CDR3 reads TGTGCCAGCTCACCACCGACAGGGGCCACTGGGGAGCAGTACTTC.

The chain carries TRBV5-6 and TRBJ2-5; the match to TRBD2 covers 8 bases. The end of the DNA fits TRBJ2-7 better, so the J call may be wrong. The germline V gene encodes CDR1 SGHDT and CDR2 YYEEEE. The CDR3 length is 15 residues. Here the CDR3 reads CASSSWVAGSYEQYF. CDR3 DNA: TGTGCCAGCAGCTCTTGGGTAGCGGGGAGCTACGAGCAGTACTTC.

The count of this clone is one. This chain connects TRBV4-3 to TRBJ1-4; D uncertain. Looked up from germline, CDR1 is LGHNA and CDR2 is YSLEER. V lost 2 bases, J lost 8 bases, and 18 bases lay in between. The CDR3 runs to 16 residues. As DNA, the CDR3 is TGCGCCAGCAGCCAATCCGCGGGCCGCGGGCGGGAAAAACTGTTTTTT. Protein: CASSQSAGRGREKLFF.

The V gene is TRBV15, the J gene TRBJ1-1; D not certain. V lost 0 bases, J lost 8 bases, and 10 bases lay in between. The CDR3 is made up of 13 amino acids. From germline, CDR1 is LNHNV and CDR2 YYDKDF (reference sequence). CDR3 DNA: TGTGCCACCAGCAGAGATAGGGCAGGCGAAGCTTTCTTT. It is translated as CATSRDRAGEAFF.

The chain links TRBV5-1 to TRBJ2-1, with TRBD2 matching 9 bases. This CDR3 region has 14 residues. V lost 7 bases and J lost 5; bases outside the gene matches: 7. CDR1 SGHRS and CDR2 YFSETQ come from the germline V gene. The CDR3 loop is CASWAGGPDNEQFF. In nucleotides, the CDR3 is TGCGCCAGCTGGGCGGGGGGGCCGGACAATGAGCAGTTCTTC.

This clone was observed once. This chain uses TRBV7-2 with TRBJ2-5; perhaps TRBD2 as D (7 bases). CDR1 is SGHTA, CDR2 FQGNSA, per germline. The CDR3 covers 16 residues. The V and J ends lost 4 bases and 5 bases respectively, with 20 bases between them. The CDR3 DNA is TGTGCCAGCAGCTCTCCTCCTGGGCGGGGGCTGGAGACCCAGTACTTC. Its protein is CASSSPPGRGLETQYF. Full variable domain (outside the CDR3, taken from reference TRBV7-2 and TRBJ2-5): GAGVSQSPSNKVTEKGKDVELRCDPISGHTALYWYRQSLGQGLEFLIYFQGNSAPDKSGLPSDRFSAERTGGSVSTLTIQRTQQEDSAVYLCASSSPPGRGLETQYFGPGTRLLVL.

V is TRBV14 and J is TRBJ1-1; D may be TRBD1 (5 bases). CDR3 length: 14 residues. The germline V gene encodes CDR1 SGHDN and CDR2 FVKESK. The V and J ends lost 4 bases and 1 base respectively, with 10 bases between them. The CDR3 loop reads CASSLLGQNTEAFF. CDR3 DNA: TGTGCCAGCAGCCTTCTCGGACAGAACACTGAAGCTTTCTTT. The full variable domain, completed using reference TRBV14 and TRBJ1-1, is EAGVTQFPSHSVIEKGQTVTLRCDPISGHDNLYWYRRVMGKEIKFLLHFVKESKQDESGMPNNRFLAERTGGTYSTLKVQPAELEDSGVYFCASSLLGQNTEAFFGQGTRLTVV.

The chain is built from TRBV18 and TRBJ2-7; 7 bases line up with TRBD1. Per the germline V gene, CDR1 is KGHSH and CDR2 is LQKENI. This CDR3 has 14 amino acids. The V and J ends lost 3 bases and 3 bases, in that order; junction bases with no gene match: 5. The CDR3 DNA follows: TGTGCCAGCTCACCCCCGGGACAGTTCTACGAGCAGTACTTC. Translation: CASSPPGQFYEQYF. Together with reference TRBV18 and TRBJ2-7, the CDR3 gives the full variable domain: NAGVMQNPRHLVRRRGQEARLRCSPMKGHSHVYWYRQLPEEGLKFMVYLQKENIIDESGMPKERFSAEFPKEGPSILRIQQVVRGDSAAYFCASSPPGQFYEQYFGPGTRLTVT.

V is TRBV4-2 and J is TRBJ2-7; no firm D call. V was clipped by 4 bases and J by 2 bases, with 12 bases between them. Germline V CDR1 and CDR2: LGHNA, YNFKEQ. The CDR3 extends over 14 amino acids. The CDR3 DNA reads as TGTGCCAGCAGCCTCCGGACGGGCGCCTACGAGCAGTACTTC. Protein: CASSLRTGAYEQYF.

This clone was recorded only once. CDR3 in DNA: TGTGCCAGCAGCCCGAGTCCCGGGGAGCTGTTTTTT. Translation: CASSPSPGELFF. The chain recombines TRBV9 with TRBJ2-2; D call uncertain. With 4 bases removed from V and 6 bases from J, the gap between germline ends came to 7 bases. The CDR3 is 12 residues long. Looked up from germline, CDR1 is SGDLS and CDR2 is YYNGEE.

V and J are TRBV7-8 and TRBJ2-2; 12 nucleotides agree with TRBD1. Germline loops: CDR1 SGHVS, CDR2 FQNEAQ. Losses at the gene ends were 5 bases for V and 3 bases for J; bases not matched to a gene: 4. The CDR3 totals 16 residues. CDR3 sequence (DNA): TGTGCCAGCAGCGCGTGGGACAGGGGGCACACCGGGGAGCTGTTTTTT. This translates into CASSAWDRGHTGELFF.

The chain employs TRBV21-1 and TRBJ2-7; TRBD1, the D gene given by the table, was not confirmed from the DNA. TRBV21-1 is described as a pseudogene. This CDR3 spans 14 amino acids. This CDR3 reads CASSTNRGLYEQYF. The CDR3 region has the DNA TGTGCCAGCAGCACCAACAGGGGCCTATACGAGCAGTACTTC.

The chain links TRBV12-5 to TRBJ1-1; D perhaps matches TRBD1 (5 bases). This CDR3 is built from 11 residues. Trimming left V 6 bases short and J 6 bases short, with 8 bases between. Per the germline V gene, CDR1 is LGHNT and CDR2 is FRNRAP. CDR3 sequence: CASGTRAEAFF. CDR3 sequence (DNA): TGTGCTAGTGGCACCAGGGCTGAAGCTTTCTTT.

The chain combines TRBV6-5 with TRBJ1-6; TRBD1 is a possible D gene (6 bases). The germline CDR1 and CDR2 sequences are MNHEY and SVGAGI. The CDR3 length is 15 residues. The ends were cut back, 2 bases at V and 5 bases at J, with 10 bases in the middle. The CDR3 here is CASSYGQPDNSPLHF. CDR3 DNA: TGTGCCAGCAGTTACGGACAGCCCGATAATTCACCCCTCCACTTT.

The CDR3 is CASSQGTSKTYEQYF. Written as DNA, the CDR3 is TGCGCCAGCAGCCAAGGGACTAGTAAAACCTACGAGCAGTACTTC. The chain links TRBV4-1 to TRBJ2-7; 7 nucleotides align to TRBD2. V shed 1 base and J 2 bases; nucleotides not matched to a gene: 5. The CDR3 contains 15 residues. Germline assignment: CDR1 MGHRA and CDR2 YSYEKL.

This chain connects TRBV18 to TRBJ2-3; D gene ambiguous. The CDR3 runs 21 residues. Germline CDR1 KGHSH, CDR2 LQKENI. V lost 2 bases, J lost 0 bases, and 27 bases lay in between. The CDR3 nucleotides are TGTGCCAGCTCACCAGGATATAACCTGGGCGCATCGGCGTCCAGCACAGATACGCAGTATTTT. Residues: CASSPGYNLGASASSTDTQYF. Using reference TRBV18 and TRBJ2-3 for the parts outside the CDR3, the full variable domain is NAGVMQNPRHLVRRRGQEARLRCSPMKGHSHVYWYRQLPEEGLKFMVYLQKENIIDESGMPKERFSAEFPKEGPSILRIQQVVRGDSAAYFCASSPGYNLGASASSTDTQYFGPGTRLTVL.

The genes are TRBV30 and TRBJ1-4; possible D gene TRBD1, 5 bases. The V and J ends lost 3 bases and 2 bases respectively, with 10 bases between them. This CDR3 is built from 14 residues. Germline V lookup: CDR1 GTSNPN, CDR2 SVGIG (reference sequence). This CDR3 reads CAWSGTVTNEKLFF. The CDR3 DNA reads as TGTGCCTGGAGCGGGACGGTCACTAATGAAAAACTGTTTTTT.

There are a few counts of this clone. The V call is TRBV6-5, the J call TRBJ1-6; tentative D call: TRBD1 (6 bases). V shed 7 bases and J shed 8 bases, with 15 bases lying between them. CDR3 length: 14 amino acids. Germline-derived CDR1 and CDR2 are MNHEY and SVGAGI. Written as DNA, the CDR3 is TGTGCCAGCACCAAACAGGGCGTTGATTCACCCCTCCACTTT. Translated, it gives CASTKQGVDSPLHF.

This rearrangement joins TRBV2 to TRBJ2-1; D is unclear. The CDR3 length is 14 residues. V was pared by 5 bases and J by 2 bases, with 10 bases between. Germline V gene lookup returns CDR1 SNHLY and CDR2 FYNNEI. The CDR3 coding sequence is TGTGCCAGCAGTCTGACTGTACCCTACAATGAGCAGTTCTTC. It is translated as CASSLTVPYNEQFF. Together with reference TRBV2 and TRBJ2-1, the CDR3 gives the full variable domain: EPEVTQTPSHQVTQMGQEVILRCVPISNHLYFYWYRQILGQKVEFLVSFYNNEISEKSEIFDDQFSVERPDGSNFTLKIRSTKLEDSAMYFCASSLTVPYNEQFFGPGTRLTVL.

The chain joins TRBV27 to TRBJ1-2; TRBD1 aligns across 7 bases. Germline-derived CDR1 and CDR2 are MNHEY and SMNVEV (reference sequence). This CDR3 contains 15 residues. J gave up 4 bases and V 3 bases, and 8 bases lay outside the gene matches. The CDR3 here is CASSFTGALSYGYTF. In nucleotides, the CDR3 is TGTGCCAGCAGTTTCACAGGGGCGCTTTCCTATGGCTACACCTTC.